Below, 15 T cell receptor beta chains from the same sample are listed, as sequenced in a study of T cell responses to AZD1222 COVID-19 vaccine. Measured with immunoSEQ multiplex PCR; TCRdb has only the in-frame clones, and not every one. The sample has approximately 200,000 clones, 80% to 95% seen once. The specimen comprised peripheral blood, sampled 28 days after the second AZD1222 dose. Receptors originate from an adult who received the AZD1222 COVID-19 vaccine.

CDR3 sequence reads: CATTGAREGYTF. The CDR3, as DNA: TGTGCCACTACAGGGGCTCGGGAGGGCTACACCTTC. The genes are TRBV19 and TRBJ1-2, with 7 bases matching TRBD1. Germline V gene sequence: CDR1 LNHDA, CDR2 SQIVND (reference sequence). The V gene end was trimmed by 10 bases and the J gene end by 8 bases; junction bases not matched to a gene: 10. The CDR3 spans 12 residues.

This clone was recorded only once. The chain uses TRBV28 and TRBJ1-1; D is unresolved. Germline V gene data show CDR1 as MDHEN and CDR2 as SYDVKM. With 6 bases removed from V and 3 bases from J, the gap between germline ends came to 17 bases. This CDR3 has 15 amino acids. The DNA for the CDR3 is TGTGCCAGCAGACGCTTGGCGAGGGCGGACACTGAAGCTTTCTTT. Translating it yields CASRRLARADTEAFF.

A word on this clone: At one end the junction does not follow the germline gene, possibly because of a read error. The chain uses TRBV7-2 and TRBJ2-7; possible D gene TRBD2, 6 bases. The length of the CDR3 is 13 residues. The germline CDR1 and CDR2 sequences are SGHTA and FQGNSA. Here the CDR3 reads CASRLEGGNEQYF. For the CDR3, the DNA is TGTGCCAGCAGATTAGAGGGCGGGAACGAGCAGTACTTC.

The chain links TRBV5-1 to TRBJ2-7; 9 bases are shared with TRBD2. Germline CDR1 is SGHRS and CDR2 is YFSETQ. The CDR3 runs to 15 residues. The V and J ends lost 0 bases and 3 bases, in that order; junction bases with no gene match: 4. CDR3 coding DNA: TGCGCCAGCAGCTTGGCAGCGGGAGGCCGCTACGAGCAGTACTTC. Protein product: CASSLAAGGRYEQYF.

The V and J genes are TRBV19 and TRBJ1-5; D might be TRBD1 (5 bases). This CDR3 has 14 amino acids. The V gene's germline CDR1 is LNHDA and CDR2 SQIVND (reference sequence). V shed 5 bases and J shed 3 bases, with 11 bases lying between them. The CDR3: CASSFRGANQPQHF. The CDR3 DNA reads TGTGCCAGTAGTTTCAGAGGGGCCAATCAGCCCCAGCATTTT.

The chain has TRBV4-2 and TRBJ2-2, with D possibly TRBD2 on 6 matching bases. Trimming removed 4 bases at V and 0 bases at J, with 12 bases between. CDR3 length: 16 residues. Germline CDR1 and CDR2: LGHNA and YNFKEQ. The CDR3 DNA follows: TGTGCCAGCAGCCTTACTGGCGGGGCGAACACCGGGGAGCTGTTTTTT. Translation: CASSLTGGANTGELFF.

This clone has more than one count but fewer than ten. The chain employs TRBV19 and TRBJ1-5; the D is unclear. Germline V CDR1 and CDR2: LNHDA, SQIVND (reference sequence). Trimming shortened V by 11 bases and J by 3 bases, and 14 bases separated the two germline ends. CDR3 size: 13 residues. CDR3 amino acids: CAGGLEDNQPQHF. The CDR3 DNA reads TGTGCCGGAGGGCTGGAGGACAATCAGCCCCAGCATTTT. The variable domain in full, completed from reference TRBV19 and TRBJ1-5, reads DGGITQSPKYLFRKEGQNVTLSCEQNLNHDAMYWYRQDPGQGLRLIYYSQIVNDFQKGDIAEGYSVSREKKESFPLTVTSAQKNPTAFYLCAGGLEDNQPQHFGDGTRLSIL.

The rearrangement links TRBV6-5 to TRBJ1-3; no clear D. The germline V gene encodes CDR1 MNHEY and CDR2 SVGAGI. Trimming took 0 bases from V and 3 from J, leaving 9 bases between them. CDR3 size: 15 residues. CDR3: CASSYSDMGGNTIYF. Here the CDR3 DNA reads TGTGCCAGCAGTTACTCCGACATGGGTGGAAACACCATATATTTT.

The chain has TRBV4-1 and TRBJ2-5, with 8 bases identical to TRBD1. This CDR3 is built from 16 residues. Losses at the gene ends were 1 base for V and 2 bases for J; bases not matched to a gene: 6. CDR1 and CDR2 from the germline V gene are MGHRA and YSYEKL. In DNA, the CDR3 is TGCGCCAGCAGCCAAGGACAGGGGCCGATTCAAGAGACCCAGTACTTC. Its translation is CASSQGQGPIQETQYF.

DNA for the CDR3: TGTGCCAGCAGCCCCATTGAGGGGGTGAACACTGAAGCTTTCTTT. Translated: CASSPIEGVNTEAFF. The genes are TRBV11-3 and TRBJ1-1, with a weak D call TRBD1 (6 bases). V dropped 5 bases and J dropped 0 bases, with 13 bases sitting between them. CDR1 SGHNT and CDR2 YENEEA come from the germline V gene. This CDR3 is built from 15 residues.

This clone showed up many times. The chain has TRBV19 and TRBJ2-1; 7 bases align to TRBD2. The germline V gene has CDR1 LNHDA and CDR2 SQIVND (reference sequence). The CDR3 is made up of 17 amino acids. Unmatched junction bases numbered 14, after V lost 5 bases and J lost 4 bases. CDR3 bases: TGTGCCAGTAGTCCGCAGACTAGCCCATCCTCATACAATGAGCAGTTCTTC. It yields the protein CASSPQTSPSSYNEQFF.

Written as DNA, the CDR3 is TGCGCCAGCAGCCAAGGGACAGGTTCTGGAAACACCATATATTTT. Its translation is CASSQGTGSGNTIYF. The chain couples TRBV4-1 to TRBJ1-3, with TRBD1 matching over 7 bases. The CDR3 runs to 15 residues. Germline V gene sequence: CDR1 MGHRA, CDR2 YSYEKL. After removal of 1 base from V and 1 base from J, the junction contained 1 base not matched to a gene.

The CDR3 DNA follows: TGTGCCAGCAGTTTAAGGGTCGGTTGGGGCACTTATGGCTACACCTTC. Translated, it gives CASSLRVGWGTYGYTF. The V gene is TRBV27, the J gene TRBJ1-2, with a weak D call TRBD1 (5 bases). Looked up from germline, CDR1 is MNHEY and CDR2 is SMNVEV (reference sequence). The CDR3 consists of 16 residues. V lost 2 bases, J lost 5 bases, and 18 bases lay in between.

The rearrangement uses TRBV4-3 and TRBJ1-1; D is undetermined. This CDR3 has 15 amino acids. Germline lookup yields CDR1 LGHNA and CDR2 YSLEER. Trimming removed 4 bases at V and 2 bases at J, with 14 bases between. The CDR3 loop is CASSPSTNRNTEAFF. The CDR3 DNA is TGCGCCAGCAGCCCGAGCACGAACCGTAACACTGAAGCTTTCTTT.

The chain recombines TRBV28 with TRBJ1-5; 12 bases match TRBD1. CDR3 length: 16 residues. Per the germline V gene, CDR1 is MDHEN and CDR2 is SYDVKM. V gave up 3 bases and J gave up 5 bases; unmatched junction bases: 5. CDR3 in amino acids: CASSFWDRGLYQPQHF. DNA for the CDR3: TGTGCCAGCAGTTTTTGGGACAGGGGGCTTTATCAGCCCCAGCATTTT.